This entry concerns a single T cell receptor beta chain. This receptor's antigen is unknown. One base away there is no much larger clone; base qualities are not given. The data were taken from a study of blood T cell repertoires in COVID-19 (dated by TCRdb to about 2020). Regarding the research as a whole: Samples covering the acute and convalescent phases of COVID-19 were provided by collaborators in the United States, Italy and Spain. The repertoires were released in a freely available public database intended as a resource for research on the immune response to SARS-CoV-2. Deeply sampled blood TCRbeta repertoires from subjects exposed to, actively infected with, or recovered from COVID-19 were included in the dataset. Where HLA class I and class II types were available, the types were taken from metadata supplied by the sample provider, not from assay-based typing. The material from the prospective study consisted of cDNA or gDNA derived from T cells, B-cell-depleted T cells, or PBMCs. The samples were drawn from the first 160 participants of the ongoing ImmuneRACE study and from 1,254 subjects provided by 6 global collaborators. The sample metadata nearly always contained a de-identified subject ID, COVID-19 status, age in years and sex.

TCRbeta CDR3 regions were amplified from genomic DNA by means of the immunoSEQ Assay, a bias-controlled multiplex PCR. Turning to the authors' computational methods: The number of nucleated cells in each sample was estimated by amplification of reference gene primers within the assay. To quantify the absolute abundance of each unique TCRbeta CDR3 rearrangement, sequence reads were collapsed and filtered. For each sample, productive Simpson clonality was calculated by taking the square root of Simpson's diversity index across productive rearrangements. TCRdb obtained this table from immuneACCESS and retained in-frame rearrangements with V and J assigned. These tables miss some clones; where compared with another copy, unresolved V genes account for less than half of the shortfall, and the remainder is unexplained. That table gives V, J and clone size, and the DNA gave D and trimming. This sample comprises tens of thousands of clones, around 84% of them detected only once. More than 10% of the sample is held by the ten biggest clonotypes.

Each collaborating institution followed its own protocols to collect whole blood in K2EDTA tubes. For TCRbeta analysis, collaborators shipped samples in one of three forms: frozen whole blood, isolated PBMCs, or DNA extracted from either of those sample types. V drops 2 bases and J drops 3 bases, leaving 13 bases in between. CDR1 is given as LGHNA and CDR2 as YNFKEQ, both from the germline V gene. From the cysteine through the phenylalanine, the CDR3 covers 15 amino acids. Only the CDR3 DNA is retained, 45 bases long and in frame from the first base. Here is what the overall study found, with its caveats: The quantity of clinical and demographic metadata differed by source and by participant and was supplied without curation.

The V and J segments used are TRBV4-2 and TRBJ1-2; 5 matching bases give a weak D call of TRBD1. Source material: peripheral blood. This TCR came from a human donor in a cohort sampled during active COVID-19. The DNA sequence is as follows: TGTGCCAGCAGCCAAATTGTGACAGCCTACTATGGCTACACCTTC. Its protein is CASSQIVTAYYGYTF.